These 27 T cell receptor beta chains came from one sample sequenced in a study of T-cell reconstitution after alpha-beta-depleted transplantation in children. Unique molecular identifiers were incorporated into the prepared TCRbeta library. MiXCR was run by TCRdb on the PCR reads, yielding one entry per CDR3 protein. The sample records 670,000 or so distinct CDR3 sequences, around 14% being singletons. The sample in question was PBMCs, obtained before TCRalphabeta/CD19-depleted stem cell transplant. These receptors all come from a girl aged 2 to 10 with congenital amegakaryocytic thrombocytopenia, due to receive a stem cell transplant.

The chain joins TRBV14 to TRBJ2-1, with TRBD2 identical over 10 bases. V gave up 1 base and J gave up 7 bases; unmatched junction bases: 16. Germline CDR1 SGHDN, CDR2 FVKESK. The CDR3 consists of 19 residues. This CDR3 is CASSQVALAGLTWGNEQFF. In DNA form, the CDR3 reads TGTGCCAGCAGCCAAGTAGCACTAGCGGGACTCACGTGGGGTAATGAGCAGTTCTTC.

About this clonotype: One base away lies a much larger clone, so this may be a sequencing read error. The chain links TRBV12-3 or TRBV12-4 to TRBJ2-2; perhaps D is TRBD1 or TRBD2 (5 bases each). This CDR3 spans 14 amino acids. Trimming removed 4 bases at V and 7 bases at J, with 13 bases between. The CDR3 loop is CASSSGAYSGELFF. CDR3 nucleotide sequence: TGTGCCAGCAGTTCCGGGGCTTACAGCGGGGAGCTGTTTTTT.

The chain employs TRBV7-9 and TRBJ2-1; 7 bases agree with TRBD2. Germline-derived CDR1 and CDR2 are SEHNR and FQNEAQ (reference sequence). This CDR3 has 14 residues. Unmatched junction bases numbered 7, after V lost 1 base and J lost 10 bases. The CDR3 bases are TGTGCCAGCAGCTTAGAGGGAGGGCCATGGGAGCAGTTCTTC. This encodes CASSLEGGPWEQFF.

This clonotype has at least ten counts. J is TRBJ2-7 and V is TRBV12-3 or TRBV12-4; 10 positions agree with TRBD2. J gave up 5 bases and V 6 bases, and 10 bases lay outside the gene matches. CDR3 length: 15 residues. Here the CDR3 reads CASSSELAGIHEQYF. The CDR3 bases are TGTGCCAGCAGCTCAGAACTAGCGGGAATCCACGAGCAGTACTTC.

This clonotype was recorded a few times. The rearrangement uses TRBV4-1 and TRBJ1-1; TRBD1 agrees at 9 bases. Germline V gives CDR1 MGHRA, CDR2 YSYEKL. Trimming took 8 bases from V and 8 from J; bases not matched to a gene: 12. The CDR3 length is 14 residues. The CDR3 here is CASFGTGPTREAFF. The CDR3 DNA is TGCGCCAGCTTTGGGACAGGGCCTACGAGAGAAGCTTTCTTT.

In regard to this clonotype: A much larger clone differs from this one at a single base, so this may be a read error. This sequence joins TRBV5-1 and TRBJ2-1; 11 bases fit TRBD1. With V trimmed by 5 bases and J by 7 bases, 8 bases remained unmatched. The CDR3 covers 15 residues. The germline CDR1 and CDR2 sequences are SGHRS and YFSETQ. Written as DNA, the CDR3 is TGCGCCAGCAGTTTCTCGGGACAGGGGGTGAATGAGCAGTTCTTC. Its protein is CASSFSGQGVNEQFF.

This sequence joins TRBV12-3 or TRBV12-4 and TRBJ2-5, with D perhaps matching TRBD2 (6 bases). Trimming cost V 3 bases and J 5 bases, with 16 bases left between them. This CDR3 is built from 15 residues. Here the CDR3 reads CASSFGVRESETQYF. The CDR3 DNA follows: TGTGCCAGCAGTTTTGGGGTCCGGGAGTCGGAGACCCAGTACTTC.

This clonotype was picked up many times. The junction and the germline gene differ at one end; a read error may be behind it. The gene calls are TRBV5-1 and TRBJ2-5; D is unclear. The germline V gene has CDR1 SGHRS and CDR2 YFSETQ. The CDR3 is 11 amino acids. In DNA form, the CDR3 reads TGTGCCAGCAGAGTTGAAGAGACCCAGTACTTC. It codes for CASRVEETQYF.

This clonotype appeared many times. The J gene is TRBJ2-3, the V gene TRBV5-1; D is perhaps TRBD1 or TRBD2 (5 bases each). CDR1 SGHRS and CDR2 YFSETQ come from the germline V gene. The ends were cut back, 4 bases at V and 4 bases at J, with 7 bases in the middle. The CDR3 loop spans 12 amino acids. CDR3: CASSRDPDTQYF. As DNA, the CDR3 is TGCGCCAGCAGCCGGGACCCAGATACGCAGTATTTT.

There are many counts of this clonotype. The chain couples TRBV29-1 to TRBJ1-1; no reliable D call. This CDR3 is built from 15 residues. CDR1 and CDR2 from the germline V gene are SQVTM and ANQGSEA. V was clipped by 5 bases and J by 2 bases, with 18 bases between them. CDR3 residues: CSVKTTYFGNTEAFF. In DNA form, the CDR3 reads TGCAGCGTTAAGACAACCTACTTCGGAAACACTGAAGCTTTCTTT. The whole variable domain, remainder taken from reference TRBV29-1 and TRBJ1-1, is SAVISQKPSRDICQRGTSLTIQCQVDSQVTMMFWYRQQPGQSLTLIATANQGSEATYESGFVIDKFPISRPNLTFSTLTVSNMSPEDSSIYLCSVKTTYFGNTEAFFGQGTRLTVV.

This clonotype was counted between two and nine times. The genes are TRBV7-2 and TRBJ2-2; D is unresolved. In germline, CDR1 is SGHTA, CDR2 FQGNSA. The ends were cut back, 1 base at V and 6 bases at J, with 15 bases in the middle. CDR3 length: 16 amino acids. For the CDR3, the DNA is TGTGCCAGCAGCTTAGGGTTGGTGGAGTCATCCGGGGAGCTGTTTTTT. Encoded protein: CASSLGLVESSGELFF.

This clonotype was counted between two and nine times. The gene calls are TRBV5-1 and TRBJ1-3, with unresolved D. The V gene's germline CDR1 is SGHRS and CDR2 YFSETQ. The CDR3 contains 16 residues. V gave up 3 bases and J gave up 4 bases, with 17 bases separating them. CDR3 DNA sequence: TGCGCCAGCAGCTCCTTGTCCGGTTCGGAAGGAAACACCATATATTTT. Translation: CASSSLSGSEGNTIYF. The full variable domain, with the rest looked up from reference TRBV5-1 and TRBJ1-3, is KAGVTQTPRYLIKTRGQQVTLSCSPISGHRSVSWYQQTPGQGLQFLFEYFSETQRNKGNFPGRFSGRQFSNSRSEMNVSTLELGDSALYLCASSSLSGSEGNTIYFGEGSWLTVV.

This clonotype showed up just a few times. The chain links TRBV4-1 to TRBJ2-5, with 8 bases fitting TRBD2. V lost 1 base, J lost 1 base, and 2 bases stayed unmatched. The germline gives CDR1 MGHRA, CDR2 YSYEKL. CDR3 length equals 15 residues. The DNA of the CDR3 is TGCGCCAGCAGCCAAGTTGGACTAGCCCAAGAGACCCAGTACTTC. Amino acid sequence: CASSQVGLAQETQYF.

This clonotype was recorded at least ten times. CDR3 sequence (DNA): TGCAGTGCTAGTCAGGCGGGAGGAAGTGATACGCAGTATTTT. Protein: CSASQAGGSDTQYF. The V and J genes are TRBV20-1 and TRBJ2-3; 8 positions match TRBD2. Germline loops: CDR1 DFQATT, CDR2 SNEGSKA (reference sequence). Trimming at V came to 3 bases and at J to 6 bases, leaving 8 bases not matched to a gene. This CDR3 has 14 amino acids.

In its sample, this clonotype was seen many times. CDR3 sequence: CSVRRDSSDEQFF. For the CDR3, the DNA is TGCAGCGTTCGGCGGGATTCTTCGGATGAGCAGTTCTTC. The V and J genes are TRBV29-1 and TRBJ2-1; D perhaps matches TRBD2 (6 bases). The germline CDR1 and CDR2 sequences are SQVTM and ANQGSEA. Trimming took off 5 bases at V and 8 bases at J, with 16 bases between the two ends. The CDR3 loop spans 13 amino acids.

This clonotype has more than one count but fewer than ten. The chain carries TRBV12-3 or TRBV12-4 and TRBJ2-7; D is ambiguous. This CDR3 has 13 residues. With 4 bases removed from V and 5 bases from J, the gap between germline ends came to 12 bases. CDR3 coding DNA: TGTGCCAGCAGTTCAAATGGCAGACACGAGCAGTACTTC. Translating gives CASSSNGRHEQYF.

This clonotype was seen a handful of times. The chain couples TRBV12-3 or TRBV12-4 to TRBJ2-1, with 8 bases fitting TRBD2. With V trimmed by 5 bases and J by 6 bases, 9 bases remained unmatched. The CDR3 runs 15 residues. In DNA form, the CDR3 reads TGTGCCAGCAGTCTAATAGCGGGAAGGTCCAATGAGCAGTTCTTC. Protein sequence: CASSLIAGRSNEQFF.

Ten or more counts support this clonotype. The J gene is TRBJ1-1, the V gene TRBV7-9; D is undetermined. There are 16 residues in the CDR3. Trimming stripped 5 bases from V and 0 bases from J, with 16 bases between. The germline V gene encodes CDR1 SEHNR and CDR2 FQNEAQ (reference sequence). CDR3 region: CASSPKGIYMNTEAFF. In DNA, the CDR3 is TGTGCCAGCAGCCCGAAAGGAATATACATGAACACTGAAGCTTTCTTT. The entire variable domain, with the rest obtained from reference TRBV7-9 and TRBJ1-1, is as follows: DTGVSQNPRHKITKRGQNVTFRCDPISEHNRLYWYRQTLGQGPEFLTYFQNEAQLEKSRLLSDRFSAERPKGSFSTLEIQRTEQGDSAMYLCASSPKGIYMNTEAFFGQGTRLTVV.

This clonotype has at least ten counts. This chain links TRBV5-1 with TRBJ2-3, with TRBD2 matching over 7 bases. This CDR3 contains 18 residues. The germline V gene encodes CDR1 SGHRS and CDR2 YFSETQ. After removal of 0 bases from V and 2 bases from J, the junction contained 12 bases not matched to a gene. For the CDR3, the DNA is TGCGCCAGCAGCTTGGAACCGAGCGGGGCATCTTACACAGATACGCAGTATTTT. Translation gives CASSLEPSGASYTDTQYF. Full variable domain (remainder filled in from reference TRBV5-1 and TRBJ2-3): KAGVTQTPRYLIKTRGQQVTLSCSPISGHRSVSWYQQTPGQGLQFLFEYFSETQRNKGNFPGRFSGRQFSNSRSEMNVSTLELGDSALYLCASSLEPSGASYTDTQYFGPGTRLTVL.

This rearrangement joins TRBV12-3 or TRBV12-4 to TRBJ1-1; TRBD1 aligns across 10 bases. J lost 5 bases, V lost 2 bases, and 8 bases had no gene match. This CDR3 spans 16 amino acids. CDR3 region: CASSLLDGQGGTEAFF. CDR3 bases: TGTGCCAGCAGTTTACTCGACGGACAGGGGGGGACTGAAGCTTTCTTT.

This clonotype has ten or more counts. V gene TRBV5-6 combines with J gene TRBJ1-2; the D is unclear. Germline-derived CDR1 and CDR2 are SGHDT and YYEEEE. V was clipped by 4 bases and J by 5 bases, with 18 bases between them. The CDR3 totals 15 residues. As DNA, the CDR3 is TGTGCCAGCAGCCCCGGTCGGACTTACGGATATGGCTACACCTTC. Protein: CASSPGRTYGYGYTF.

This clonotype was counted at least ten times. The V gene is TRBV10-3, the J gene TRBJ2-1, with D perhaps TRBD2 (6 bases). This CDR3 comprises 14 residues. V was shortened by 6 bases and J by 2 bases, with 11 bases between the two germline ends. CDR1 ENHRY and CDR2 SYGVKD come from the germline V gene. CDR3 DNA sequence: TGTGCCATCAGGACTAGTGTGGCCTACAATGAGCAGTTCTTC. Translation: CAIRTSVAYNEQFF.

This clonotype came up a few times. The gene calls are TRBV7-8 and TRBJ2-1; the D is unclear. Between the trimmed V and J ends, which lost 5 bases and 3 bases, there was a span of 17 bases. This CDR3 has 16 residues. In germline, CDR1 is SGHVS, CDR2 FQNEAQ. The CDR3 loop reads CASSPERSAYYNEQFF. The CDR3 nucleotides are TGTGCCAGCAGCCCCGAGAGAAGCGCGTACTACAATGAGCAGTTCTTC.

This clonotype was counted ten times or more. The chain carries TRBV6-5 and TRBJ2-5; no reliable D call. CDR3 length equals 14 residues. Trimming shortened V by 4 bases and J by 6 bases, and 15 bases separated the two germline ends. CDR1 is MNHEY and CDR2 is SVGAGI in the germline V gene. CDR3: CASSLDLSSKTQYF. In nucleotides, the CDR3 is TGTGCCAGCAGTTTGGATTTATCGTCGAAGACCCAGTACTTC.

This clonotype was seen a few times. The chain carries TRBV7-6 and TRBJ2-7; maybe TRBD2 (6 bases). Trimming cost V 1 base and J 2 bases, with 12 bases left between them. There are 15 residues in the CDR3. The germline CDR1 and CDR2 sequences are SGHVS and FNYEAQ. In DNA form, the CDR3 reads TGTGCCAGCAGCTTAGGGGCGGGAAACACCTACGAGCAGTACTTC. This sequence encodes CASSLGAGNTYEQYF.

Many counts were recorded for this clonotype. The CDR3 is CASSLEVGQETQYF. The DNA of the CDR3 is TGTGCCAGCAGCCTAGAGGTGGGCCAAGAGACCCAGTACTTC. The chain links TRBV7-8 to TRBJ2-5; D is undetermined. Germline V gene lookup returns CDR1 SGHVS and CDR2 FQNEAQ. V lost 5 bases and J 1 base, leaving 11 bases between the germline ends. The CDR3 sequence is 14 residues long.

The chain has TRBV20-1 and TRBJ2-2; tentative D call: TRBD1 (5 bases). There are 15 residues in the CDR3. V dropped 3 bases and J dropped 1 base, with 12 bases sitting between them. Germline lookup yields CDR1 DFQATT and CDR2 SNEGSKA (reference sequence). The CDR3 DNA sequence: TGCAGTGCTAGTGAGACAGCGCTGAACACCGGGGAGCTGTTTTTT. Encoded protein: CSASETALNTGELFF.